This entry concerns a single T cell receptor beta chain. This clonotype was seen just once. Its binding antigen is unknown. Qualities for individual bases were not recorded, and no much larger clone is one base off. These data are taken from a study of blood T cells in healthy people across ages (dated by TCRdb to the mid-2010s). In the study overall: In model experiments, template switching captured roughly one uniquely barcoded TCR beta cDNA molecule for every two T cells. To track age-related changes in TCR beta repertoire diversity, the study relied on deep sequencing normalized with unique cDNA molecular identifiers. The donors were divided into four age groups: young (average roughly 17 years), middle-aged (over 35), aged (roughly 60) and long-lived (about 79). To avoid experimental bias, donors of different ages were spread randomly across the sequencing lanes. Using the same blood draw, the study looked at two additional independent replicas of 1 million unique cDNA reads for two donors, one aged 18 to 30 and the other aged 80 or older.

Donors were around 37 systemically healthy Caucasian individuals from Russia aged roughly 6 to 90 years. Each donor gave about 11 milliliters of peripheral blood, drawn into EDTA-treated Vacutainer tubes. PBMCs were isolated by Ficoll-Paque density-gradient centrifugation, with at least 7 million obtained per sample. Total RNA was extracted from PBMCs with Trizol reagent, with at least 6 micrograms obtained per sample. The percentages of naive CD45RAhigh/CD27high T cells were determined by flow cytometry on a PBMC aliquot from every donor. From cysteine to phenylalanine, the CDR3 is 17 amino acids long. Just the 51-base CDR3 DNA is kept, in frame starting at base 1. V drops 4 bases and J drops 0 bases, leaving 13 bases in between. The germline V gene yields KGHSY for CDR1 and FQNENV for CDR2. Summary of the overall study and its limitations: Total diversity estimates from one million sequenced T cells were considered lower bounds and underestimates. Because the CMV infection status of the donors was unknown, age-related changes in expanded clonotypes may potentially have been confounded. A strong correlation was found between observed TCR beta diversity and the percentage of naive T cells measured by flow cytometry. Compared with the aged group, more naive CD4+ T cells, fewer expanded clones and increased TCR diversity were shown by the long-lived group, suggesting age selection. As age increased, observed TCR beta diversity per million T cells dropped in a roughly linear way, and a significant reduction was already evident by age about 40. Bulk unsorted PBMC profiling prevented conclusive comparison of naive and antigen-experienced compartments.

Receptor amplification or capture employed 5' RACE. Instrument used: Illumina HiSeq 2500. A second roughly 7 to 12 cycle PCR used a sample-barcoded 5' primer and a J-beta primer mix. Each TCR beta cDNA molecule received a unique molecular identifier from a template-switch 5' adaptor carrying 12 random nucleotides. At least 2.5 million CDR3-containing paired-end reads were obtained from each sample. All of the RNA was converted into first-strand cDNA using the Mint cDNA synthesis kit, with a TRBC-specific oligonucleotide serving as the primer. Following uracil-DNA glycosylase treatment, a first 18-cycle PCR with universal primers M1SS and BC2_uni_R was performed on all cDNA. The original methods were these. For normalization, 1 million high-quality reads, each with a distinct molecular identifier, were randomly selected from each sample. Reads sharing molecular identifiers were discarded rather than binned into consensus sequences. MiTCR, run with a Q25 quality threshold and the strictest error-elimination algorithm, handled CDR3 identification, clonotype clustering and error correction. Lower-bound total TCR beta diversity was estimated with a nonparametric unseen species model using Euler transformation. TCRdb applied fastp at Q25 and MiXCR to the public reads, then kept only in-frame beta chains. Entries are consolidated by CDR3 protein sequence, retaining the most common genes and DNA. TCRdb, rather than the study authors, made the V and J calls. The sample contains approximately 900,000 distinct CDR3 sequences, 45% to 50% of them found a single time. In total, the top ten clones hold about an eighth of the sample.

The sequence came from a man under 40 in good health. The V and J genes are TRBV16 and TRBJ2-6, with the D segment possibly TRBD1 or TRBD2, each aligning over 5 bases. Sequencing used blood. Here is the DNA: TGTGCCAGCAGCCGGGGACGGTCTGTCTCTGGGGCCAACGTCCTGACTTTC. Its translation reads: CASSRGRSVSGANVLTF. The entire variable domain, with the stretches around the CDR3 drawn from the reference TRBV16 and TRBJ2-6 proteins, is GEEVAQTPKHLVRGEGQKAKLYCAPIKGHSYVFWYQQVLKNEFKFLISFQNENVFDETGMPKERFSAKCLPNSPCSLEIQATKLEDSAVYFCASSRGRSVSGANVLTFGAGSRLTVL.